These 17 T cell receptor beta chains were sequenced from one sample in a study (dated by TCRdb to about 2015). Library generation was performed with multiplex PCR. TCRdb shows the sequencer as Ion Torrent PGM. Adaptor-ligated barcode primers were used to amplify TRBV12-4/TRBJ1-2 clonotypes in the 23-patient analysis. TCRdb ran its own pipeline on the public reads, namely fastp trimming at Q25 and MiXCR clone calling, and kept in-frame beta chains. Entries that share a CDR3 protein sequence are merged under the most common genes and DNA. In all, the sample holds under 450 distinct CDR3 sequences, and roughly 8.7% of those were seen once. In total, the top ten clones hold less than 70% of the sample. The sequenced sample consisted of tumor-infiltrating naive CD4+ T cells sorted from the breast tumor. Per the publication, the cell subset or site label means: naive CD4+ T cells, CD4+CD45RA+CD25-. Every receptor here comes from a female donor with breast cancer.

By proportion, this clonotype is medium-sized. This rearrangement joins TRBV12-3 or TRBV12-4 to TRBJ1-2; D may be TRBD1 (6 bases). The CDR3 has 16 residues. V was pared by 1 base and J by 7 bases, with 19 bases between. The CDR3 loop reads CASSLVVTGNPFGYTF. CDR3 bases: TGTGCCAGCAGTTTAGTAGTAACAGGGAATCCATTTGGCTACACCTTC.

This clonotype was counted at least ten times. This chain joins TRBV12-3 or TRBV12-4 and TRBJ1-2; 8 positions match TRBD1. The J segment lost 6 bases and the V segment lost 8 bases, leaving 14 bases of the junction unmatched. CDR3 length equals 15 residues. In DNA form, the CDR3 reads TGTGCCAGCCTCCGGACAGGGCGAACTGTGGATGGCTACACCTTC. Translation: CASLRTGRTVDGYTF.

This clonotype was recorded at least ten times. In nucleotides, the CDR3 is TGTGCCAGCAGCGATCCGGGACAGGGTTACGGCTACACCTTC. It yields the protein CASSDPGQGYGYTF. The chain carries TRBV12-3 or TRBV12-4 and TRBJ1-2; 9 nucleotides align to TRBD1. Trimming at V came to 6 bases and at J to 8 bases, leaving 10 bases not matched to a gene. This CDR3 is 14 amino acids long.

By share of the sample, this clonotype is large. The chain employs TRBV12-5 and TRBJ1-2; the D is unclear. The CDR3 is 13 residues long. V was shortened by 6 bases and J by 8 bases, with 16 bases between the two germline ends. The germline gives CDR1 LGHNT, CDR2 FRNRAP. CDR3 protein: CASGQDLNRGYTF. As DNA, the CDR3 is TGTGCTAGTGGCCAGGACCTAAACCGGGGCTACACCTTC. The whole variable domain, remainder taken from reference TRBV12-5 and TRBJ1-2, is DARVTQTPRHKVTEMGQEVTMRCQPILGHNTVFWYRQTMMQGLELLAYFRNRAPLDDSGMPKDRFSAEMPDATLATLKIQPSEPRDSAVYFCASGQDLNRGYTFGSGTRLTVV.

By proportion, this clonotype is medium-sized. The chain links TRBV12-3 or TRBV12-4 to TRBJ1-2, with 9 bases aligning to TRBD1. Trimming took 7 bases from V and 7 from J; bases not matched to a gene: 13. The CDR3 length is 15 residues. Here the CDR3 reads CASTIWGQGLVGYTF. The CDR3 nucleotides are TGTGCCAGCACAATTTGGGGACAGGGCTTGGTTGGCTACACCTTC.

Many counts were recorded for this clonotype. The chain couples TRBV12-3 or TRBV12-4 to TRBJ1-2; D uncertain. The CDR3 is made up of 13 amino acids. Trimming cost V 5 bases and J 3 bases, with 10 bases left between them. The CDR3 DNA reads as TGTGCCAGCAGTCGTGGGGAGGACTATGGCTACACCTTC. This encodes CASSRGEDYGYTF.

This clonotype is labeled large. This rearrangement joins TRBV12-3 or TRBV12-4 to TRBJ1-2, with 7 nucleotides matching TRBD1. J lost 7 bases, V lost 4 bases, and 12 bases had no gene match. The CDR3 contains 15 residues. The CDR3 DNA follows: TGTGCCAGCAGTTCTAACACAGGGGTGGCTCCTGGCTACACCTTC. Residues: CASSSNTGVAPGYTF.

In its sample, this clonotype was seen many times. This sequence joins TRBV12-3 or TRBV12-4 and TRBJ1-2; D gene unclear. The CDR3 consists of 14 residues. V lost 5 bases to trimming and J lost 8 bases, with 18 bases between them. This CDR3 is CASSRGRESFGYTF. The CDR3 nucleotides read TGTGCCAGCAGTCGAGGTAGGGAGTCCTTCGGCTACACCTTC.

CDR3 DNA: TGTGCCAGCAGTCCCAAACAGGGTATGGGCTACACCTTC. Translated, it gives CASSPKQGMGYTF. The chain is built from TRBV12-3 or TRBV12-4 and TRBJ1-2; TRBD1 might be the D (6 bases). This CDR3 comprises 13 residues. V gave up 5 bases and J gave up 8 bases, with 15 bases separating them.

By frequency in the sample, this clonotype is large. The chain couples TRBV12-3 or TRBV12-4 to TRBJ1-2; no firm D call. Trimming took 5 bases from V and 4 from J, leaving 14 bases between them. The CDR3 is made up of 14 amino acids. The CDR3 region is CASSVRSSSYGYTF. CDR3 nucleotides: TGTGCCAGCAGTGTCCGTTCTAGTTCCTATGGCTACACCTTC.

This clonotype ranks as medium-sized. The chain's CDR3 is CASSPTGTYGYTF. The CDR3 DNA reads as TGTGCCAGCAGTCCGACAGGGACCTATGGCTACACCTTC. The V and J genes are TRBV12-3 or TRBV12-4 and TRBJ1-2, with 7 bases fitting TRBD1. This CDR3 spans 13 amino acids. Trimming removed 5 bases from V and 4 bases from J; junction bases left unmatched: 4.

This clonotype is medium-sized (0.01 to 0.1%) by share. J is TRBJ1-2 and V is TRBV12-3 or TRBV12-4; no clear D. CDR3 length equals 13 residues. V lost 4 bases, J lost 9 bases, and 15 bases lay in between. CDR3 DNA sequence: TGTGCCAGCAGTTCCAGCTTTGGGGATAGCTACACCTTC. Its translation: CASSSSFGDSYTF.

This clonotype was detected ten times or more. The genes are TRBV12-3 or TRBV12-4 and TRBJ1-2; D may be TRBD1 (5 bases). Trimming cost V 0 bases and J 8 bases, with 7 bases left between them. The CDR3 length is 12 residues. The CDR3 DNA follows: TGTGCCAGCAGTTTAGCCAGGGTAGGCTACACCTTC. Amino acid sequence: CASSLARVGYTF.

The chain has TRBV12-3 or TRBV12-4 and TRBJ1-2; 8 bases are a match to TRBD1. The trim removed 3 bases at V and 3 bases at J, leaving 3 bases unmatched. The CDR3 runs to 14 residues. In DNA form, the CDR3 reads TGTGCCAGCAGTTTCGGACAGGGCGACTATGGCTACACCTTC. Protein sequence: CASSFGQGDYGYTF.

This clonotype is classed as medium-sized. The rearrangement links TRBV12-3 or TRBV12-4 to TRBJ1-2; weak D call: TRBD1 (5 bases). V lost 3 bases, J lost 4 bases, and 15 bases lay in between. This CDR3 spans 15 amino acids. This CDR3 reads CASSLSGQGTYGYTF. The CDR3, as DNA: TGTGCCAGCAGTTTGTCAGGGCAGGGAACCTATGGCTACACCTTC.

The chain couples TRBV12-3 or TRBV12-4 to TRBJ1-2; D is possibly TRBD1 (6 bases). CDR3 size: 13 residues. The CDR3 sequence is CASRDTGMYGYTF. In nucleotides, the CDR3 is TGTGCAAGTCGGGACACCGGCATGTATGGCTACACCTTC.

In this sample, this clonotype is medium-sized (0.01 to 0.1%). This chain links TRBV12-3 or TRBV12-4 with TRBJ1-2, with a tentative D call TRBD1 (6 bases). Trimming removed 2 bases at V and 6 bases at J, with 10 bases between. The CDR3 is 13 amino acids. CDR3 in DNA: TGTGCCAGCAGTTTAACAGGGTGGGATGGCTACACCTTC. Its translation is CASSLTGWDGYTF.